The clone carrying this T cell receptor (beta chain) has just one count. These data originate in a study of blood T cell repertoires in COVID-19. Overall study context: From T cells, B-cell-depleted T cells, or PBMCs came the material, which was cDNA or gDNA.

Repertoires were generated with immunoSEQ multiplex PCR, while TCRdb's copy carries only in-frame clones and drops some. Here the sample spans just over 65,000 clones, around 86% being singletons. Between the trimmed V and J ends, which lost 2 bases and 3 bases, there was a span of 6 bases. The CDR3 runs to 12 residues. Germline CDR1 SGHRS, CDR2 YFSETQ. This receptor was identified in a man aged 25 to 40 with acute or convalescent COVID-19. Sequenced material: peripheral blood. V gene TRBV5-1 combines with J gene TRBJ2-7; no clear D gene. The CDR3 bases are TGCGCCAGCAGCTTATCTTTCTACGAGCAGTACTTC. This codes for CASSLSFYEQYF. The full variable domain, rest sourced from reference TRBV5-1 and TRBJ2-7, is KAGVTQTPRYLIKTRGQQVTLSCSPISGHRSVSWYQQTPGQGLQFLFEYFSETQRNKGNFPGRFSGRQFSNSRSEMNVSTLELGDSALYLCASSLSFYEQYFGPGTRLTVT.